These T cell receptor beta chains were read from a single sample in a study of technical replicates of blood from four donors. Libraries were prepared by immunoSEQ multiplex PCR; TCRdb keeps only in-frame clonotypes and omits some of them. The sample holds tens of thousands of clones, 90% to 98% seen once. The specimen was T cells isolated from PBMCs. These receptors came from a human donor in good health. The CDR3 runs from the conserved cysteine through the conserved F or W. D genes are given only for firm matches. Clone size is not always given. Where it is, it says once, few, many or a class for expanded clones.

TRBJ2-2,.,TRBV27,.,TGTGCCAGCAGTACCAACCGGGACACAAACACCGGGGAGCTGTTTTTT,CASSTNRDTNTGELFF
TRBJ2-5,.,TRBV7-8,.,TGTGCCAGCAGCCCCCGAGAGACCCAGTACTTC,CASSPRETQYF
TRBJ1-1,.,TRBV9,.,TGTGCCAGCAGCGTAGTGACAGCGAACACTGAAGCTTTCTTT,CASSVVTANTEAFF
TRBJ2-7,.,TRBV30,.,TGTGCCTGGCACGGCCTTAGGAGCGAGCAGTACTTC,CAWHGLRSEQYF
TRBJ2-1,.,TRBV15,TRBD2,TGTGCCACCAGCAGATCGGGCGGGAGCTTTTTCAATGAGCAGTTCTTC,CATSRSGGSFFNEQFF
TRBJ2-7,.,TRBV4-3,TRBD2,TGCGCCAGCAGCCAAGGGGCTCTAGCGGACCCCTACGAGCAGTACTTC,CASSQGALADPYEQYF
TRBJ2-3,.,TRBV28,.,TGTGCCAGCAGTATGGGGCCGAGAACAGATACGCAGTATTTT,CASSMGPRTDTQYF
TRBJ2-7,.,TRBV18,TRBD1,TGTGCCAGCTCACCGGGACAGGGAACCTACGAGCAGTACTTC,CASSPGQGTYEQYF
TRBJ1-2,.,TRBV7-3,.,TGTGCCAGCAGCTTCAAAGGAGATGGCTACACCTTC,CASSFKGDGYTF
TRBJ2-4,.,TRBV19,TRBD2,TGTGCCAGTAGCCCCGGGGGGGCCAAAAACATTCAGTACTTC,CASSPGGAKNIQYF
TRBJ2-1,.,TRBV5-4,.,TGTGCCACCTGGCTGAAGAATGAGCAGTTCTTC,CATWLKNEQFF
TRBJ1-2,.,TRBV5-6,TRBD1,TGTGCCAGCAGCTTGCCCTCAGGGGGCTATGGCTACACCTTC,CASSLPSGGYGYTF
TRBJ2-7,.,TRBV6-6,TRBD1,TGTGCCAGCAGTACGTCCGGGACAGGGGGCGTTTACGAGCAGTACTTC,CASSTSGTGGVYEQYF
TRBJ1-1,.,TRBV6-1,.,TGTGCCAGCAGTGGGAATAGGGGCCCAGCTTTCTTT,CASSGNRGPAFF
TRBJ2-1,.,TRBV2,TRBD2,TGTGCCAGCAGTGCGGGGACTAGCGGGAGCTATGAGCAGTTCTTC,CASSAGTSGSYEQFF
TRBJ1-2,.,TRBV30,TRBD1,TGTGCCTGGTATGGGGACAGATCGGGCTACACCTTC,CAWYGDRSGYTF
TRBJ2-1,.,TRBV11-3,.,TGTGCCAGCAGCTACTATAGCGGCAGACCCACCAATGAGCAGTTCTTC,CASSYYSGRPTNEQFF
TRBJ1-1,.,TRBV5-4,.,TGTGCCAGCAGCCCGGGGAGCGAGAGGAAGGCTTTCTTT,CASSPGSERKAFF
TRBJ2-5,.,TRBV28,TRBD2,TGTGCCAGCAGTTCGATGGGACTAGCGGGAGGCCAAGAGACCCAGTACTTC,CASSSMGLAGGQETQYF
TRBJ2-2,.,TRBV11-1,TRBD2,TGTGCCAGCACCCCAACTAGCGGGAGCGGGGAGCTGTTTTTT,CASTPTSGSGELFF
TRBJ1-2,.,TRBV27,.,TGTGCCAGCTTTATTGCGGGGCTGGGCTACACCTTC,CASFIAGLGYTF
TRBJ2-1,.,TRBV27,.,TGTGCCAGCAGTTTAGACAGGAACAATGAGCAGTTCTTC,CASSLDRNNEQFF
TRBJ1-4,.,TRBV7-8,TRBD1,TGTGCCAGCAGCTTAGGACAGGGGAATGAAAAACTGTTTTTT,CASSLGQGNEKLFF
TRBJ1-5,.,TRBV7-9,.,TGTGCCAGCAGCCGCGGGGGGAACAATCAGCCCCAGCATTTT,CASSRGGNNQPQHF
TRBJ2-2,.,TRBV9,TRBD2,TGTGCCAGCAGCGTAGAGACTAGCGGATTCACCGGGGAGCTGTTTTTT,CASSVETSGFTGELFF
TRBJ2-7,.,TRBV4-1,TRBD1,TGCGCCAGCACCCCCGGGGACAGGGAGTACGAGCAGTACTTC,CASTPGDREYEQYF
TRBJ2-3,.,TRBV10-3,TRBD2,TGTGCCATCGCGGCTAGCGGGAGCGCGGCAGATACGCAGTATTTT,CAIAASGSAADTQYF
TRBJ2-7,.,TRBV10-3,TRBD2,TGTGCCATCAGTGAGCCGATACTACTAGCGGGAGGGCAGTACTTC,CAISEPILLAGGQYF
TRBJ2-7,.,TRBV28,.,TGTGCCAGCAGGCTAACCTCTCGCGGCTCCTACGAGCAGTACTTC,CASRLTSRGSYEQYF
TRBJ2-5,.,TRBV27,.,TGTGCCAGCAGTTTATATGCAGGGGACGAGACCCAGTACTTC,CASSLYAGDETQYF
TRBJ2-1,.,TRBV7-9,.,TGTGCCAGCAGCTCCCCTTGGCTAGCTAGCAATGAGCAGTTCTTC,CASSSPWLASNEQFF
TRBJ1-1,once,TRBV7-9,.,TGTGCCAGCAGCGCGGACAGAGGGAACACTGAAGCTTTCTTT,CASSADRGNTEAFF
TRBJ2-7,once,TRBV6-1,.,TGTGCCACCAGATGGGGGGAAAGCGAGCAGTACTTC,CATRWGESEQYF
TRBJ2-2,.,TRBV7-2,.,TGTGCCAGCAGCCCCTACATGGGGGCGCGGTCCGGGGAGCTGTTTTTT,CASSPYMGARSGELFF
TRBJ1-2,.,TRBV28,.,TGTGCCAGCAGTTGGACAGCTACTAACTATGGCTACACCTTC,CASSWTATNYGYTF
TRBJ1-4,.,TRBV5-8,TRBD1,TGTGCCAGCAGCCTGGGAATGGGGACAGGGGAAAAACTGTTTTTT,CASSLGMGTGEKLFF
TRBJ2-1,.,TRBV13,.,TGTGCCAGCAGCGACTCCCGGAGGGAGCAGTTCTTC,CASSDSRREQFF
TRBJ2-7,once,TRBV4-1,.,TGCGCCAGCAGCCAAGAAGATAACATTTACTACGAGCAGTACTTC,CASSQEDNIYYEQYF
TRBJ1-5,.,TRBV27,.,TGTGCCAGCAGTACTCTCCGGGACATTAGTTTGAGCAATCAGCCCCAGCATTTT,CASSTLRDISLSNQPQHF